These 24 T cell receptor beta chains share one sample of origin, sequenced in a study of blood T cell repertoires in COVID-19. Clones were read by immunoSEQ multiplex PCR, and TCRdb kept only the in-frame ones, dropping some. The sample consists of roughly 180,000 clones, 75% to 90% of them appearing once. The sample was PBMCs or T cells enriched from blood (not recorded which). Receptor source: a woman aged 60-75 years who had recovered from COVID-19.

This rearrangement joins TRBV27 to TRBJ1-1; 9 nucleotides line up with TRBD1. V was clipped by 6 bases and J by 7 bases; unmatched bases: 12. Germline CDR1 MNHEY, CDR2 SMNVEV (reference sequence). The CDR3 extends over 15 amino acids. CDR3 residues: CASRPHRGRFIEAFF. In nucleotides, the CDR3 is TGTGCCAGCAGGCCTCACAGGGGGCGGTTTATTGAAGCTTTCTTT.

The J gene is TRBJ1-1, the V gene TRBV7-8, with TRBD1 as a possible D gene (6 bases). The CDR3 runs 17 residues. Germline V CDR1 and CDR2: SGHVS, FQNEAQ. The V gene lost 4 bases and the J gene lost 0 bases, with 18 bases spanning the gap. The CDR3 spells CASSSRGGGRMNTEAFF. In nucleotides, the CDR3 is TGTGCCAGCAGCTCCAGGGGCGGGGGACGTATGAACACTGAAGCTTTCTTT. The entire variable domain, with the rest obtained from reference TRBV7-8 and TRBJ1-1, is as follows: GAGVSQSPRYKVAKRGQDVALRCDPISGHVSLFWYQQALGQGPEFLTYFQNEAQLDKSGLPSDRFFAERPEGSVSTLKIQRTQQEDSAVYLCASSSRGGGRMNTEAFFGQGTRLTVV.

The chain links TRBV7-9 to TRBJ2-2; D is ambiguous. CDR3 length equals 13 residues. Germline CDR1 and CDR2: SEHNR and FQNEAQ (reference sequence). V shed 2 bases and J shed 4 bases, with 5 bases lying between them. The CDR3 here is CASSLRVTGELFF. DNA for the CDR3: TGTGCCAGCAGCTTACGGGTCACCGGGGAGCTGTTTTTT.

J is TRBJ1-2 and V is TRBV10-3; 10 bases map to TRBD1. This CDR3 region has 13 residues. With 8 bases clipped from V and 7 bases from J, the junction kept 7 bases outside the gene matches. Germline V gives CDR1 ENHRY, CDR2 SYGVKD. The CDR3 coding sequence is TGTGCCATCTACGAGACAGGGGGCTTTGGCTACACCTTC. Translated, it gives CAIYETGGFGYTF.

The rearrangement joins TRBV5-1 to TRBJ2-5; D is unclear. V was shortened by 0 bases and J by 5 bases, with 11 bases between the two germline ends. This CDR3 has 14 residues. Per germline, CDR1 SGHRS and CDR2 YFSETQ. This CDR3 is CASSLGRMKETQYF. CDR3 DNA: TGCGCCAGCAGCTTGGGCAGGATGAAGGAGACCCAGTACTTC.

The count of this clone is one. J is TRBJ2-7 and V is TRBV18; TRBD2 matches 13 bases. The CDR3 spans 15 residues. Looked up from germline, CDR1 is KGHSH and CDR2 is LQKENI. J gave up 6 bases and V 3 bases, and 5 bases lay outside the gene matches. The CDR3 DNA is TGTGCCAGCTCACCGGCACTAGCGGGAGGGGGCGAGCAGTACTTC. Translating gives CASSPALAGGGEQYF.

This chain joins TRBV7-9 and TRBJ1-1; no reliable D call. Germline V gene data show CDR1 as SEHNR and CDR2 as FQNEAQ (reference sequence). Trimming pared 5 bases from V and 6 bases from J, leaving 7 bases between. The CDR3 has 11 residues. This chain's CDR3 is CASSLEAEAFF. The CDR3 coding sequence is TGTGCCAGCAGCCTGGAGGCTGAAGCTTTCTTT.

This rearrangement joins TRBV7-9 to TRBJ2-2; TRBD1 matches at 9 bases. Trimming cost V 5 bases and J 7 bases; bases outside gene matches: 11. This CDR3 contains 16 residues. CDR1 and CDR2 from the germline V gene are SEHNR and FQNEAQ (reference sequence). The CDR3, as DNA: TGTGCCAGCAGCCCAGTGGACAGGGGATCCGGCGGGGAGCTGTTTTTT. Its protein is CASSPVDRGSGGELFF. Supplemented by reference TRBV7-9 and TRBJ2-2, the full variable domain reads DTGVSQNPRHKITKRGQNVTFRCDPISEHNRLYWYRQTLGQGPEFLTYFQNEAQLEKSRLLSDRFSAERPKGSFSTLEIQRTEQGDSAMYLCASSPVDRGSGGELFFGEGSRLTVL.

A few counts support this clone. The genes are TRBV2 and TRBJ2-2, with D possibly being TRBD2 (7 bases). CDR3 length: 16 residues. V was shortened by 3 bases and J by 4 bases, with 15 bases between the two germline ends. Germline V gene lookup returns CDR1 SNHLY and CDR2 FYNNEI. The CDR3 DNA is TGTGCCAGCAGTGATTCCGCCGGGGGGCTCACCGGGGAGCTGTTTTTT. It codes for CASSDSAGGLTGELFF.

The chain recombines TRBV5-1 with TRBJ2-6; TRBD1 might be the D (6 bases). Germline V gene data show CDR1 as SGHRS and CDR2 as YFSETQ. The CDR3 extends over 16 amino acids. V gave up 1 base and J gave up 2 bases, with 10 bases separating them. The CDR3: CASSLIQGTGANVLTF. DNA of the CDR3: TGCGCCAGCAGCTTGATACAGGGCACTGGGGCCAACGTCCTGACTTTC.

The rearrangement uses TRBV10-2 and TRBJ2-3; TRBD2 aligns across 11 bases. CDR3 length: 20 residues. The germline gives CDR1 WSHSY, CDR2 SAAADI. The trim removed 2 bases at V and 0 bases at J, leaving 13 bases unmatched. The CDR3 sequence: CASSEPRLAGKESSTDTQYF. In DNA, the CDR3 is TGCGCCAGCAGTGAGCCGCGACTAGCGGGGAAAGAATCTAGCACAGATACGCAGTATTTT.

This chain joins TRBV9 and TRBJ2-1, with TRBD2 identical over 7 bases. Trimming cost V 3 bases and J 4 bases; bases outside gene matches: 4. The CDR3 sequence is 14 residues long. Germline CDR1 SGDLS, CDR2 YYNGEE. The CDR3 DNA reads TGTGCCAGCAGCGCGGCGGGGGTGTACAATGAGCAGTTCTTC. As protein: CASSAAGVYNEQFF.

V usage is TRBV3-1 (or the pseudogene TRBV3-2) and J usage is TRBJ1-1; 9 nucleotides line up with TRBD1. The CDR3 is made up of 13 amino acids. J was trimmed by 4 bases and V by 5 bases; bases with no gene match: 2. Germline CDR1 LGHDT, CDR2 YNNKEL (reference sequence). The DNA for the CDR3 is TGTGCCAGCAGCAACAGGGGGCCCACTGAAGCTTTCTTT. It is translated as CASSNRGPTEAFF.

The chain links TRBV20-1 to TRBJ2-7; D is unclear. V was pared by 3 bases and J by 0 bases, with 15 bases between. Germline loops: CDR1 DFQATT, CDR2 SNEGSKA (reference sequence). CDR3 length equals 15 residues. CDR3 DNA sequence: TGCAGTGCTAGTGATCATATACCGGGCTCCTACGAGCAGTACTTC. It is translated as CSASDHIPGSYEQYF.

J is TRBJ2-6 and V is TRBV11-3; 10 bases align to TRBD2. There are 18 residues in the CDR3. Germline V CDR1 and CDR2: SGHNT, YENEEA. J gave up 0 bases and V 8 bases, and 10 bases lay outside the gene matches. The CDR3 sequence is CASSLAGVASSGANVLTF. The CDR3 DNA sequence: TGTGCCAGCTCCCTAGCGGGAGTCGCTTCCTCTGGGGCCAACGTCCTGACTTTC. The variable domain in full, completed from reference TRBV11-3 and TRBJ2-6, reads EAGVVQSPRYKIIEKKQPVAFWCNPISGHNTLYWYLQNLGQGPELLIRYENEEAVDDSQLPKDRFSAERLKGVDSTLKIQPAELGDSAVYLCASSLAGVASSGANVLTFGAGSRLTVL.

Concerning this clone: A junction boundary mismatches the germline segment, possibly from a read error. V gene TRBV20-1 combines with J gene TRBJ2-3; 13 nucleotides match TRBD2. The CDR3 totals 11 residues. Germline V CDR1 and CDR2: DFQATT, SNEGSKA (reference sequence). The CDR3 nucleotides read TGCAGTGCTAGCGGGACTAGCGGGATGCTTTTT. This encodes CSASGTSGMLF.

The rearrangement links TRBV9 to TRBJ2-1; D might be TRBD2 (6 bases). V shed 6 bases and J shed 4 bases, with 14 bases lying between them. Germline V gene data show CDR1 as SGDLS and CDR2 as YYNGEE. The CDR3 consists of 14 residues. CDR3 sequence reads: CASNGGPGYNEQFF. The CDR3 DNA reads as TGTGCCAGCAACGGAGGGCCGGGGTACAATGAGCAGTTCTTC.

V usage is TRBV6-5 and J usage is TRBJ2-5, with 10 nucleotides matching TRBD2. V lost 3 bases, J lost 1 base, and 2 bases stayed unmatched. The CDR3 is 15 amino acids. Germline values: CDR1 MNHEY, CDR2 SVGAGI. CDR3 nucleotides: TGTGCCAGCAGTTATAGCGGGGGGAGCCAAGAGACCCAGTACTTC. This encodes CASSYSGGSQETQYF.

This chain connects TRBV20-1 to TRBJ2-7; 8 nucleotides match TRBD2. The V gene end was trimmed by 3 bases and the J gene end by 3 bases; junction bases not matched to a gene: 16. CDR3 length equals 17 residues. CDR1 is DFQATT and CDR2 is SNEGSKA in the germline V gene (reference sequence). The CDR3 loop reads CSASPIPTTSEGYEQYF. CDR3 sequence (DNA): TGCAGTGCTAGTCCGATTCCGACGACTAGCGAGGGCTACGAGCAGTACTTC.

This chain links TRBV11-2 with TRBJ2-1; 8 positions match TRBD2. There are 16 residues in the CDR3. V lost 2 bases and J lost 5; bases outside the gene matches: 8. Per the germline V gene, CDR1 is SGHAT and CDR2 is FQNNGV. CDR3 sequence reads: CASSLFRGGGNNEQFF. In DNA, the CDR3 is TGTGCCAGCAGCTTATTTCGTGGCGGGGGGAACAATGAGCAGTTCTTC.

The chain uses TRBV7-3 and TRBJ2-4; 9 bases match TRBD2. Germline CDR1 is SGHTA and CDR2 is FQGTGA. CDR3 size: 15 residues. V trimming: 5 bases; J trimming: 12 bases; junction bases outside the gene matches: 14. The CDR3 nucleotides read TGTGCCAGCAGCCCCAGACTTGGGGTAGCGGGGGATCAGTACTTC. It encodes CASSPRLGVAGDQYF.

This clone was counted a single time. V usage is TRBV28 and J usage is TRBJ1-2, with D unclear. Per germline, CDR1 MDHEN and CDR2 SYDVKM. This CDR3 is built from 15 residues. V lost 2 bases and J lost 7, with 17 bases in between. CDR3 in amino acids: CASSLPLANLLGYTF. CDR3 in DNA: TGTGCCAGCAGTTTACCCCTCGCAAACTTGCTTGGCTACACCTTC.

The chain couples TRBV19 to TRBJ1-1; weak D call: TRBD1 (5 bases). Germline-derived CDR1 and CDR2 are LNHDA and SQIVND (reference sequence). CDR3 length: 13 residues. The V end lost 4 bases, the J end lost 5 bases, and 11 bases lay between the germline ends. This chain's CDR3 is CASSTPQGTEAFF. The CDR3 DNA reads TGTGCCAGTAGTACCCCTCAGGGTACTGAAGCTTTCTTT.

The chain is built from TRBV6-5 and TRBJ1-4, with a weak D call TRBD1 (6 bases). Germline-derived CDR1 and CDR2 are MNHEY and SVGAGI. This CDR3 is 14 amino acids long. V gave up 6 bases and J gave up 4 bases, with 12 bases separating them. The chain's CDR3 is CASRDRQGNEKLFF. The CDR3 region has the DNA TGTGCCAGCAGAGACAGGCAGGGTAATGAAAAACTGTTTTTT.